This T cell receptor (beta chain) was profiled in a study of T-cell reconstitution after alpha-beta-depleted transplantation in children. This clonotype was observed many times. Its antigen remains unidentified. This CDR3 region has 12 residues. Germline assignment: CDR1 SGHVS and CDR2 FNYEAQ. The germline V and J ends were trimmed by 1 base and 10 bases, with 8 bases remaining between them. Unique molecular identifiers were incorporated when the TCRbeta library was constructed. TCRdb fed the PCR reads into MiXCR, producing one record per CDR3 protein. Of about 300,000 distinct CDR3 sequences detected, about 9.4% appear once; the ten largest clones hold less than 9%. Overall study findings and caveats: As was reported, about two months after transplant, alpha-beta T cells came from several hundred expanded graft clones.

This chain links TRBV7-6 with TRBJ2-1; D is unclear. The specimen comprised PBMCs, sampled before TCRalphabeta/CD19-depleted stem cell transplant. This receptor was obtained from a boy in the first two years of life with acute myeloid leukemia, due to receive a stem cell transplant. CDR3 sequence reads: CASSLVGEEQFF. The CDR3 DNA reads TGTGCCAGCAGCTTAGTTGGGGAAGAGCAGTTCTTC.